The 22 T cell receptor beta chains reported below all come from one sample, sequenced in a study of memory CD4+ T cells and cytomegalovirus serostatus. The sort gate was single viable CD3+CD4+CD8-CD45RO+ cells for memory CD4+ T cells. Profiled with immunoSEQ multiplex PCR; TCRdb holds only in-frame clones, not every one. Of about 31,000 clones detected, about 75% appear once; the ten largest clones hold less than 0.65%. Sequencing was carried out using memory CD4+ T cells from blood. The receptor source for this set is an adult in good health and CMV-seronegative. Some clones in this sample may be carry-over from other donors' samples.

V gene TRBV6-6 combines with J gene TRBJ2-1; TRBD2 might be the D (5 bases). The CDR3 spans 15 residues. CDR1 is MNHNY, CDR2 SVGAGI, per germline (reference sequence). Trimming cost V 2 bases and J 7 bases, with 15 bases left between them. The DNA of the CDR3 is TGTGCCAGCAGTTACAGGGTCGGAGGTTGGAATGAGCAGTTCTTC. Its translation: CASSYRVGGWNEQFF.

This clone has more than one count but fewer than ten. The rearrangement joins TRBV5-6 to TRBJ2-2; the match to TRBD2 covers 10 bases. Trimming took 4 bases from V and 1 from J; bases not matched to a gene: 4. The CDR3 runs 16 residues. CDR1 SGHDT and CDR2 YYEEEE come from the germline V gene. CDR3 DNA sequence: TGTGCCAGCAGCCTCCGGACTAGCGGGAACACCGGGGAGCTGTTTTTT. This gives the protein CASSLRTSGNTGELFF.

This clone has more than one count but fewer than ten. The V gene is TRBV6-1, the J gene TRBJ1-1; D not certain. The length of the CDR3 is 14 residues. CDR1 is MNHNS and CDR2 is SASEGT in the germline V gene. The V end was cut by 2 bases, the J end by 0 bases, with 7 bases between. In DNA form, the CDR3 reads TGTGCCAGCAGTGAAATGTTCTTGAACACTGAAGCTTTCTTT. Amino acid sequence: CASSEMFLNTEAFF.

This sequence joins TRBV5-1 and TRBJ2-1; possible D gene TRBD2, 6 bases. CDR1 SGHRS and CDR2 YFSETQ come from the germline V gene. CDR3 length: 16 residues. Trimming left V 6 bases short and J 2 bases short, with 18 bases between. In DNA form, the CDR3 reads TGCGCCAGCACCCTGGAGGGGAGAGGGCCCTACAATGAGCAGTTCTTC. Translating it yields CASTLEGRGPYNEQFF.

This chain connects TRBV10-3 to TRBJ2-7; 7 bases agree with TRBD2. The trim removed 4 bases at V and 1 base at J, leaving 10 bases unmatched. The CDR3 is made up of 16 amino acids. The germline CDR1 and CDR2 sequences are ENHRY and SYGVKD. CDR3 sequence reads: CAISGRMGTTSYEQYF. CDR3 nucleotides: TGTGCCATCAGTGGAAGGATGGGGACTACTTCCTACGAGCAGTACTTC.

In its sample, this clone was seen once. The chain links TRBV30 to TRBJ1-5, with 8 bases lining up with TRBD1. Germline assignment: CDR1 GTSNPN and CDR2 SVGIG (reference sequence). The CDR3 runs to 13 residues. The V segment lost 2 bases and the J segment 8 bases; nucleotides outside the gene matches: 5. The CDR3 loop is CAWSRDRGEPQHF. The CDR3 DNA sequence: TGTGCCTGGAGTCGAGACAGGGGTGAGCCCCAGCATTTT.

V usage is TRBV15 and J usage is TRBJ2-2; TRBD2 matches at 9 bases. Germline loops: CDR1 LNHNV, CDR2 YYDKDF (reference sequence). V shed 3 bases and J 5 bases; nucleotides not matched to a gene: 1. The CDR3 length is 14 residues. CDR3 bases: TGTGCCACCAGCAGTGGACTAGCGACCGGGGAGCTGTTTTTT. This gives the protein CATSSGLATGELFF.

This clone was picked up one time. The J gene is TRBJ1-2, the V gene TRBV2, with unresolved D. CDR1 is SNHLY and CDR2 is FYNNEI in the germline V gene. With 8 bases removed from V and 6 bases from J, the gap between germline ends came to 13 bases. The CDR3 totals 12 residues. CDR3 residues: CASVVPPDGYTF. The CDR3 DNA reads TGTGCCAGCGTAGTCCCACCTGATGGCTACACCTTC.

The V and J genes are TRBV28 and TRBJ1-6, with TRBD1 matching 7 bases. The V gene's germline CDR1 is MDHEN and CDR2 SYDVKM. CDR3 length equals 15 residues. V was pared by 9 bases and J by 3 bases, with 8 bases of the junction left unmatched. The CDR3 region is CARSQGVVYNSPLHF. CDR3 in DNA: TGTGCCAGATCCCAGGGGGTGGTCTATAATTCACCCCTCCACTTT.

V gene TRBV18 combines with J gene TRBJ1-1, with D tentatively TRBD1 (5 bases). Germline V gene data show CDR1 as KGHSH and CDR2 as LQKENI. The CDR3 totals 13 residues. The V gene lost 1 base and the J gene lost 2 bases, with 5 bases spanning the gap. The CDR3 reads CASSPRDNTEAFF. As DNA, the CDR3 is TGTGCCAGCTCACCACGGGACAACACTGAAGCTTTCTTT.

This clone turned up a few times. The rearrangement links TRBV7-2 to TRBJ1-1; the match to TRBD1 covers 9 bases. J gave up 0 bases and V 5 bases, and 4 bases lay outside the gene matches. CDR3 size: 15 residues. Germline CDR1 SGHTA, CDR2 FQGNSA. CDR3 protein: CASSGTGRMNTEAFF. In nucleotides, the CDR3 is TGTGCCAGCAGCGGGACAGGGAGGATGAACACTGAAGCTTTCTTT.

The chain couples TRBV21-1 to TRBJ1-2. TRBV21-1 is described as a pseudogene. The CDR3 totals 16 residues. CDR3: CASSRGDRDLNYGYTF. CDR3 nucleotide sequence: TGTGCCAGCAGCCGGGGGGACAGAGACCTCAACTATGGCTACACCTTC.

This chain connects TRBV29-1 to TRBJ1-1; TRBD1 matches at 8 bases. Trimming took 6 bases from V and 5 from J; bases not matched to a gene: 5. The length of the CDR3 is 12 residues. Germline V gene lookup returns CDR1 SQVTM and CDR2 ANQGSEA. For the CDR3, the DNA is TGCAGCGTCCTGACAGGGGAAACTGAAGCTTTCTTT. This encodes CSVLTGETEAFF.

The rearrangement uses TRBV7-3 and TRBJ2-3, with a possible D match to TRBD1 (6 bases). The CDR3 contains 17 residues. V gave up 4 bases and J gave up 6 bases, with 23 bases separating them. The V gene's germline CDR1 is SGHTA and CDR2 FQGTGA. CDR3 loop: CASSSQSSTGGADTQYF. CDR3 DNA: TGTGCCAGCAGCTCCCAATCGTCGACAGGCGGTGCGGATACGCAGTATTTT.

The rearrangement joins TRBV5-4 to TRBJ1-2; a possible D gene is TRBD1 (5 bases). This CDR3 is built from 15 residues. Germline CDR1 and CDR2: SGHNT and YYREEE (reference sequence). The germline V and J ends were trimmed by 7 bases and 7 bases, with 23 bases remaining between them. CDR3 in amino acids: CASLPQGRAGLGYTF. In DNA form, the CDR3 reads TGTGCCAGCCTCCCCCAGGGCCGGGCCGGCCTTGGCTACACCTTC.

CDR3 DNA sequence: TGTGCCAGCAGTGTCCACAGGGGGAGCACTGAAGCTTTCTTT. Its protein product is CASSVHRGSTEAFF. The chain carries TRBV6-1 and TRBJ1-1; TRBD1 agrees at 8 bases. Trimming removed 4 bases from V and 4 bases from J; junction bases left unmatched: 5. The CDR3 extends over 14 amino acids. Germline V gene sequence: CDR1 MNHNS, CDR2 SASEGT.

The chain recombines TRBV19 with TRBJ1-1, with unresolved D. Between the trimmed V and J ends, which lost 2 bases and 3 bases, there was a span of 16 bases. Per the germline V gene, CDR1 is LNHDA and CDR2 is SQIVND (reference sequence). CDR3 length equals 16 residues. The CDR3: CASSINGVGSDTEAFF. The CDR3 region has the DNA TGTGCCAGTAGTATAAACGGGGTTGGCAGTGACACTGAAGCTTTCTTT.

This clone appeared once. The CDR3 is CASSLAPNSGNTIYF. The CDR3 coding sequence is TGTGCCAGCAGCTTGGCCCCTAACTCTGGAAACACCATATATTTT. V and J are TRBV5-5 and TRBJ1-3; D call uncertain. Germline assignment: CDR1 SGHKS and CDR2 YYEKEE (reference sequence). CDR3 size: 15 residues. V was cut by 0 bases and J by 0 bases, with 7 bases left in between.

V and J are TRBV5-6 and TRBJ1-2; D is uncertain. V was pared by 4 bases and J by 8 bases, with 12 bases between. The CDR3 sequence is 12 residues long. The germline CDR1 and CDR2 sequences are SGHDT and YYEEEE. The CDR3 loop is CASSPQLIGYTF. DNA of the CDR3: TGTGCCAGCAGCCCGCAGTTGATAGGCTACACCTTC.

The chain links TRBV11-2 to TRBJ2-2; 8 bases agree with TRBD1. The germline gives CDR1 SGHAT, CDR2 FQNNGV. The CDR3 has 15 residues. Unmatched junction bases numbered 4, after V lost 5 bases and J lost 2 bases. CDR3 in amino acids: CASSGQGFNTGELFF. For the CDR3, the DNA is TGTGCCAGCAGCGGACAGGGATTTAACACCGGGGAGCTGTTTTTT.

The V call is TRBV6-6, the J call TRBJ1-1; D not certain. Germline V gene lookup returns CDR1 MNHNY and CDR2 SVGAGI (reference sequence). The CDR3 runs to 13 residues. V dropped 5 bases and J dropped 4 bases, with 11 bases sitting between them. CDR3 residues: CASSQAIATEAFF. The DNA for the CDR3 is TGTGCCAGCAGTCAAGCAATCGCCACTGAAGCTTTCTTT.

The genes are TRBV6-4 and TRBJ1-2; maybe TRBD1 (5 bases). The CDR3 runs 16 residues. CDR1 is MRHNA and CDR2 is SNTAGT in the germline V gene. Trimming removed 2 bases from V and 9 bases from J, with 22 bases in between. The CDR3 coding sequence is TGTGCCAGCAGTGACAATCCTTGGGGCGGGGGAATGAGCTACACCTTC. Its protein product is CASSDNPWGGGMSYTF.